Given below is one TCR beta chain in context. This CDR3 spans 14 amino acids. V lost 5 bases to trimming and J lost 7 bases; unmatched junction nucleotides: 9. Germline assignment: CDR1 MRHNA and CDR2 SNTAGT. The sample belongs to a study of blood T cell repertoires in COVID-19. Study overall: Samples came from the United States, Italy and Spain, spanning acute and convalescent COVID-19.

The repertoire was sequenced with immunoSEQ multiplex PCR; TCRdb's copy has only in-frame clones and lacks some. Here the sample spans 250,000 to 350,000 clones, roughly nine tenths being singletons. The receptor was derived from a woman in her thirties or forties who had recovered from COVID-19. Specimen: peripheral blood. V is TRBV6-4 and J is TRBJ1-2; 8 nucleotides agree with TRBD1. CDR3 in DNA: TGTGCCAGCAGTCCCGGACAGGGCAGTCCTGGCTACACCTTC. Amino acid sequence: CASSPGQGSPGYTF.